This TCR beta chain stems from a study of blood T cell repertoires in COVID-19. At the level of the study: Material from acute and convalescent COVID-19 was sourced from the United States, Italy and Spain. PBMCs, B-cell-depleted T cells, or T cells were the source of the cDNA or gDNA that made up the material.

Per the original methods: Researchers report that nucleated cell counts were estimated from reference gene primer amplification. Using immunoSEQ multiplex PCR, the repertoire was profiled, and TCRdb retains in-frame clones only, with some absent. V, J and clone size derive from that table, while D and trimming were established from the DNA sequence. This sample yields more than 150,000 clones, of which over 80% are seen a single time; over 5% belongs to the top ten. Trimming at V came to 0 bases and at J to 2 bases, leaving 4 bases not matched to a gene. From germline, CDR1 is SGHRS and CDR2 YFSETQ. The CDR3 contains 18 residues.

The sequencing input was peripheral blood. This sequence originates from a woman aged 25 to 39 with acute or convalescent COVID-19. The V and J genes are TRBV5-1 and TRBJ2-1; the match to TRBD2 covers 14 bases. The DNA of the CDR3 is TGCGCCAGCAGCTTGGCAGGGACTAGCGGGAGTCCCTACAATGAGCAGTTCTTC. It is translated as CASSLAGTSGSPYNEQFF.